This paragraph reports one T cell receptor (beta chain). Its specificity is unknown. TCRdb re-derived calls from the reads in MiXCR, one entry per CDR3 protein. The table has 380,000 or so distinct CDR3 sequences, about 35% seen once. This record comes from a study of T cell repertoires in cytomegalovirus infection. Study overall: Both a matching HLA type and CMV infection were indicated by public TCR beta signatures.

The TCR comes from a human donor in good health (CMV status not recorded). Some clones in this sample may be carry-over from other donors' samples. The sample was cultured PBMCs, taken from culture after CMV antigen stimulation.

CDR3 DNA sequence: TGTGCCAGCCTGGACCTCTCCGCCTCCGGGACAGGGTCCACTGAAGCTTTCTTT. Protein sequence: CASLDLSASGTGSTEAFF. The chain employs TRBV28 and TRBJ1-1, with 9 bases identical to TRBD1. CDR1 is MDHEN and CDR2 is SYDVKM in the germline V gene. The CDR3 spans 18 residues. V was pared by 8 bases and J by 4 bases, with 20 bases of the junction left unmatched.